The TCR beta chain described here comes from a study of T cells in Graves' hyperthyroidism and ophthalmopathy. Overall study results and limits: Blood held most thyroid clonotypes expanded above 0.001 frequency.

Amplified TCR beta CDR3 regions came from RNA transcripts. TCR CDR3 regions were first amplified by RT-PCR with HTBI primers. MiXCR was run by TCRdb on the multiplex PCR reads, yielding one entry per CDR3 protein. This sample has around 800,000 distinct CDR3 sequences, with roughly 40% found just once. This clonotype was recorded once. Antigen unknown. Patients between 18 and 65 years old had hyperthyroidism, newly diagnosed and lasting under 2 months. The V gene lost 11 bases and the J gene lost 0 bases, with 14 bases spanning the gap. CDR3 size: 15 residues. Germline CDR1 is SNHLY and CDR2 is FYNNEI. Sample: blood. The receptor's source is a young man with Graves' hyperthyroidism. This chain joins TRBV2 and TRBJ2-6; weak D call: TRBD1 (5 bases). CDR3 region: CAARVPSSGANVLTF. CDR3 sequence (DNA): TGTGCCGCCAGGGTCCCTAGCTCTGGGGCCAACGTCCTGACTTTC.